This T cell receptor (beta chain) appears in the sequencing data of a study of CD8 T cells in Susac syndrome (dated by TCRdb to the late 2010s). Regarding the research as a whole: Repertoire sequencing was used to test whether CD8+ T cell activation and differentiation in Susac syndrome was antigen driven.

As for this clonotype: The target of this receptor is not known. One end of the junction is discordant with germline, which a read error may explain.

High-throughput TCR beta sequencing profiled peripheral blood CD8+ and CD4+ T cells from healthy donors, Susac syndrome patients and multiple sclerosis patients. Treatment-naive patients with stable or active relapsing-remitting disease fulfilling revised McDonald criteria were used as multiple sclerosis controls. Bulk CD8+ and CD4+ T cells were purified by magnetic negative isolation, whereas CD8+ TEMRA cells were enriched by FACS. Blood was collected in EDTA tubes and processed within 24 hours, with PBMCs isolated through density gradient centrifugation. PBMCs destined for TCR sequencing were cryopreserved in liquid nitrogen and later thawed in a 37 °C water bath. The sorted or isolated CD4+, CD8+ and CD8+ TEMRA cells reached a purity of at least 90%. RNA was extracted using the RNeasy kit, and about 0.45 to 1 ug of the RNA was reverse transcribed with random hexamers. TCR beta CDR3 regions were amplified with the immunoSEQ multiplex PCR assay covering 54 Vbeta and 13 Jbeta segments. PCR amplification bias was corrected using a synthetic template baseline for primer optimization and computational correction. The original pipeline was this. Reads were annotated to V, D and J genes according to IMGT and were analyzed with immunoSEQ Analyzer, with only productive sequences retained. Clonality was computed as one minus Shannon entropy normalized by log2 of the number of productive unique sequences. For each patient and control, public and private clones were evaluated within the 100 most prevalent clones. A clone was defined as Susac-specific if it was absent from the healthy and MS cohorts, from approximately 980 published viral clones and from other ImmuneACCESS disease sequences. TCRdb trimmed public reads at Q25 via fastp, called clones via MiXCR and kept in-frame beta chains. Every distinct CDR3 protein forms one entry, paired with its most common genes and DNA. The V and J calls were determined by TCRdb, not by the authors. This sample lists more than 250,000 distinct CDR3 sequences; under 95% were detected once. The top ten clonotypes cover about 0.07% of the sample.

What the work shows at the level of the full study, not this receptor alone: The study acknowledged that relatively few individuals were included in the TCR sequencing and HLA analysis.

Including cysteine and phenylalanine, the CDR3 has 14 amino acids. Of the read, only the CDR3 DNA is kept; its 42 bases are in frame from base 1. Sequences SSHAT (CDR1) and FNYEAQ (CDR2) are obtained from the germline V gene (reference sequence). The receptor was isolated from a human donor with multiple sclerosis. The chain joins TRBV7-7 to TRBJ2-1; TRBD1 lines up with 7 middle nucleotides. Sequencing was done on a sample of CD4+ T cells from PBMCs. The CDR3 amino acid sequence is: CASSPDRESNEQFF. The nucleotide sequence is TGTGCTAGCAGCCCCGACAGGGAATCCAATGAGCAGTTCTTC.